This T cell receptor beta chain came from a study of blood T cell repertoires in COVID-19. Turning to the study itself: COVID-19 samples collected from the United States, Italy and Spain covered acute and convalescent phases.

Membership in each cohort depended on participant-reported clinical history. Before being deemed recovered, Cohort 3 donors had two negative PCRs, clearance, or symptom resolution. Authors' analysis steps: The authors estimated nucleated cell counts from reference gene primer amplification. Data came from immunoSEQ multiplex PCR; TCRdb stores just in-frame clones and leaves some out. For V, J and clone size, that table is used; D and trimming come from the DNA. The sample includes under 200,000 clones, about four fifths seen only once; the top ten take more than 3%. This CDR3 has 15 residues. The germline V gene has CDR1 MNHEY and CDR2 SVGAGI. V was pared by 5 bases and J by 7 bases, with 11 bases of the junction left unmatched.

This clonotype originated in a woman aged 60-75 years who had recovered from COVID-19. Sequencing used PBMCs or T cells enriched from blood (not recorded which). The chain has TRBV6-5 and TRBJ1-2, with 9 positions matching TRBD1. CDR3 loop: CASSQGGTGGGGYTF. Written as DNA, the CDR3 is TGTGCCAGCAGTCAGGGGGGAACAGGGGGCGGTGGCTACACCTTC.